The 7 T cell receptor beta chains below all came from one sample that was sequenced in a study of blood T cells in healthy people across ages. PCR was performed a second time for roughly 7 to 11 cycles using a sample-barcoded 5' primer and a J-beta primer mix. TCRdb fed the 5' RACE reads into MiXCR, producing one record per CDR3 protein. This sample has hundreds of thousands of distinct CDR3 sequences, with more than 50% found just once. Specimen: blood. The receptors shown here come from a middle-aged man in good health.

In this sample, this clonotype turned up a few times. The J gene is TRBJ2-5, the V gene TRBV7-6; unclear D gene. CDR1 is SGHVS, CDR2 FNYEAQ, per germline. The CDR3 runs 15 residues. Between the trimmed V and J ends, which lost 2 bases and 1 base, there was a span of 11 bases. The DNA of the CDR3 is TGTGCCAGCAGCTTAAATACTGGCCGCCAAGAGACCCAGTACTTC. The encoded protein is CASSLNTGRQETQYF.

The chain combines TRBV20-1 with TRBJ2-7, with D possibly matching TRBD1 (6 bases). Germline CDR1 DFQATT, CDR2 SNEGSKA (reference sequence). This CDR3 contains 10 residues. The V end was cut by 5 bases, the J end by 12 bases, with 14 bases between. The CDR3 spells CSAVGAATYF. CDR3 nucleotides: TGCAGTGCTGTGGGGGCAGCTACGTACTTC.

The chain couples TRBV7-9 to TRBJ1-4; D not resolved. V was clipped by 5 bases and J by 4 bases, with 11 bases between them. The CDR3 length is 14 residues. Germline V gives CDR1 SEHNR, CDR2 FQNEAQ (reference sequence). CDR3 nucleotide sequence: TGTGCCAGCAGCCCAATAGTGGGTAATGAAAAACTGTTTTTT. Translating it yields CASSPIVGNEKLFF.

This clonotype was counted a single time. This rearrangement joins TRBV2 to TRBJ1-5; 8 bases are a match to TRBD1. The CDR3 spans 14 residues. Losses at the gene ends were 3 bases for V and 7 bases for J; bases not matched to a gene: 5. The germline V gene encodes CDR1 SNHLY and CDR2 FYNNEI. The CDR3: CASSDLQGVQPQHF. CDR3 sequence (DNA): TGTGCCAGCAGTGATCTACAGGGGGTACAGCCCCAGCATTTT.

The chain combines TRBV7-2 with TRBJ1-2, with a tentative D call TRBD1 (5 bases). Trimming pared 1 base from V and 7 bases from J, leaving 19 bases between. The germline V gene has CDR1 SGHTA and CDR2 FQGNSA. The CDR3 loop spans 16 amino acids. The CDR3 bases are TGTGCCAGCAGCTTAGAGGGCAGGGCTTATCAGGGTGGCTACACCTTC. This sequence encodes CASSLEGRAYQGGYTF.

This sequence joins TRBV5-1 and TRBJ2-5; tentative D call: TRBD1 (6 bases). The germline V gene has CDR1 SGHRS and CDR2 YFSETQ. V lost 1 base to trimming and J lost 1 base, with 14 bases between them. The CDR3 runs to 16 residues. The CDR3, as DNA: TGCGCCAGCAGCTTGTGGGTCGGACAGATCCAAGAGACCCAGTACTTC. Translated, it gives CASSLWVGQIQETQYF.

The genes are TRBV14 and TRBJ2-3; D tentatively reads TRBD1 or TRBD2 (6 bases each). V dropped 1 base and J dropped 0 bases, with 11 bases sitting between them. Germline V gene lookup returns CDR1 SGHDN and CDR2 FVKESK. The CDR3 is 16 residues long. The CDR3 protein is CASSQAGAASTDTQYF. The CDR3 bases are TGTGCCAGCAGCCAAGCGGGGGCGGCTAGCACAGATACGCAGTATTTT.